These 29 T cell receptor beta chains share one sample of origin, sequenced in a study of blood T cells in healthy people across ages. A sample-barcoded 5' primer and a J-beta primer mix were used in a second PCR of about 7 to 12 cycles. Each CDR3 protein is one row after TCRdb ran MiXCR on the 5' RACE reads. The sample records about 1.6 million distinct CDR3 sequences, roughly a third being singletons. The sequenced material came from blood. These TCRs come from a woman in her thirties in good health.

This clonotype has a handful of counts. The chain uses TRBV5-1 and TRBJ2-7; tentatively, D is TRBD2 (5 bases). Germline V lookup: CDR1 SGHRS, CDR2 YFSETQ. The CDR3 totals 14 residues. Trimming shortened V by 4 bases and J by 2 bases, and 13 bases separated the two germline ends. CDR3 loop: CASSAGPGTYEQYF. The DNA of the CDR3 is TGCGCCAGCAGCGCGGGCCCTGGGACCTACGAGCAGTACTTC. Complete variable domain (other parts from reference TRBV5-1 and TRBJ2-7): KAGVTQTPRYLIKTRGQQVTLSCSPISGHRSVSWYQQTPGQGLQFLFEYFSETQRNKGNFPGRFSGRQFSNSRSEMNVSTLELGDSALYLCASSAGPGTYEQYFGPGTRLTVT.

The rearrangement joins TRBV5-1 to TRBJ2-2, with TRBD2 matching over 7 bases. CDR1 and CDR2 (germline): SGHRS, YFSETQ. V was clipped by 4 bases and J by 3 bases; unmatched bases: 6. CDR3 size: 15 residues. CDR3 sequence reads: CASSPGLEDTGELFF. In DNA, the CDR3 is TGCGCCAGCAGCCCCGGACTAGAAGACACCGGGGAGCTGTTTTTT.

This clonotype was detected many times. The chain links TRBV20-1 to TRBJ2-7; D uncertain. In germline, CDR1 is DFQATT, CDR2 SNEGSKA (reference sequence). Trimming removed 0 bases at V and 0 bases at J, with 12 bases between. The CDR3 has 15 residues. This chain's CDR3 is CSARDGAVSSYEQYF. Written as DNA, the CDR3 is TGCAGTGCTAGAGATGGTGCAGTTTCCTCCTACGAGCAGTACTTC.

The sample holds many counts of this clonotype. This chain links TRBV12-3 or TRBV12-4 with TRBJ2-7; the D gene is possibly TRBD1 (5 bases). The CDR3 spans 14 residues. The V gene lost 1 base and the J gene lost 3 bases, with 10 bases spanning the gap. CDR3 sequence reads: CASSLGPGNYEQYF. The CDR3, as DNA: TGTGCCAGCAGTTTAGGGCCAGGGAACTACGAGCAGTACTTC.

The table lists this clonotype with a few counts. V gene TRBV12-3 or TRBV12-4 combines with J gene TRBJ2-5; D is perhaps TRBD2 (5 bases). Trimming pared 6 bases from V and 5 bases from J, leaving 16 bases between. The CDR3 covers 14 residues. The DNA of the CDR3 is TGTGCCAGCAGCGCCGGGCTAGCAGTGGAGACCCAGTACTTC. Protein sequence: CASSAGLAVETQYF.

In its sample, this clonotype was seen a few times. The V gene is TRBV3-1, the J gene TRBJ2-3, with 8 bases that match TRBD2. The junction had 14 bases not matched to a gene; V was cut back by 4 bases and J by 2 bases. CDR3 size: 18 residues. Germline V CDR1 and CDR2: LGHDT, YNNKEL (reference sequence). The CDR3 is CASSRVLLAGTLTDTQYF. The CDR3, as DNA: TGTGCCAGCAGCCGCGTATTGTTAGCGGGGACCCTCACAGATACGCAGTATTTT.

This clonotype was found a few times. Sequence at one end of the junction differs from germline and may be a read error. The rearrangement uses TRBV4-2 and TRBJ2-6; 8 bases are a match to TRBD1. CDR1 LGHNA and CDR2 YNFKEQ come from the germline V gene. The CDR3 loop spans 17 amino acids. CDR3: CASSYEQGESGANVPTF. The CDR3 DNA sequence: TGTGCCAGCAGCTACGAACAGGGGGAATCTGGGGCCAACGTCCCGACTTTC.

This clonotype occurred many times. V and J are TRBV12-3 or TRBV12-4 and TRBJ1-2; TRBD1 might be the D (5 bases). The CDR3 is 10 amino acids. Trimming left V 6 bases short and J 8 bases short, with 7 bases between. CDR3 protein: CASRGDGYTF. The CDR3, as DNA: TGTGCCAGCAGGGGGGACGGCTACACCTTC.

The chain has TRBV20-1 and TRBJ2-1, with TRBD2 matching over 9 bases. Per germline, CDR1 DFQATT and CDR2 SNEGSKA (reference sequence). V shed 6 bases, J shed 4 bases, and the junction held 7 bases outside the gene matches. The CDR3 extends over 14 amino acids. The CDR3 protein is CSAVTSGYYNEQFF. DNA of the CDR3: TGCAGTGCGGTTACTAGCGGGTATTACAATGAGCAGTTCTTC.

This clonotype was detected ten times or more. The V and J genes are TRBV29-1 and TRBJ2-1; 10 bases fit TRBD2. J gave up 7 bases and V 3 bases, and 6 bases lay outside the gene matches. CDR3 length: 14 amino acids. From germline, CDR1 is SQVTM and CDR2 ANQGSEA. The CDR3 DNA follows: TGCAGCGTTGATCATCAGGGACTAGCGAATGAGCAGTTCTTC. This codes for CSVDHQGLANEQFF.

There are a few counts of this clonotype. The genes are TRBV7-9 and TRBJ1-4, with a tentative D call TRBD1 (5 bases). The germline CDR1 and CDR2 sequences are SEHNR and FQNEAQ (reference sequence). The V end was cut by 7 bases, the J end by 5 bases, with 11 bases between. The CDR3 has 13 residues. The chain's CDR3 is CASNLGGNEKLFF. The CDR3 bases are TGTGCCAGCAACCTGGGGGGAAATGAAAAACTGTTTTTT.

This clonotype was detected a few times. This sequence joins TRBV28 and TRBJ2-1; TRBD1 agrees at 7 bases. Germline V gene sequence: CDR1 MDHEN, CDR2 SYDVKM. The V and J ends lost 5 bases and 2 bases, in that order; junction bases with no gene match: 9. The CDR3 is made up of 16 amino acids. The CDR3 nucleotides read TGTGCCAGCAGTATTACCGGGACAGTGGCCTACAATGAGCAGTTCTTC. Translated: CASSITGTVAYNEQFF.

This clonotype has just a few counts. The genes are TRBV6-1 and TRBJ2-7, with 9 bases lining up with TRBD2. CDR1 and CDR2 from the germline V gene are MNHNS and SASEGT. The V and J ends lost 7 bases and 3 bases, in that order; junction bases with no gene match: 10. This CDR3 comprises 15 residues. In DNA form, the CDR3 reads TGTGCCAGCACCAGGGAGCTAGCGGGGAGCTACGAGCAGTACTTC. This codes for CASTRELAGSYEQYF.

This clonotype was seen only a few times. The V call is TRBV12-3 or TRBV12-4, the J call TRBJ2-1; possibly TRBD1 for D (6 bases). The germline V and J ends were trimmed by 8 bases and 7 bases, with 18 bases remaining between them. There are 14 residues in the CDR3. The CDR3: CASLKTGQPNEQFF. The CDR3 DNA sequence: TGTGCCAGCCTCAAAACCGGACAGCCTAATGAGCAGTTCTTC.

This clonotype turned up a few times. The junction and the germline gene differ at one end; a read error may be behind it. CDR3 loop: CASSLDVGDYGYTF. The CDR3 DNA is TGTGCCAGCAGCTTAGATGTCGGCGACTATGGTTACACCTTC. This rearrangement joins TRBV7-8 to TRBJ1-2; no reliable D call. Germline V gene data show CDR1 as SGHVS and CDR2 as FQNEAQ. The CDR3 consists of 14 residues. Full variable domain (outside the CDR3, taken from reference TRBV7-8 and TRBJ1-2): GAGVSQSPRYKVAKRGQDVALRCDPISGHVSLFWYQQALGQGPEFLTYFQNEAQLDKSGLPSDRFFAERPEGSVSTLKIQRTQQEDSAVYLCASSLDVGDYGYTFGSGTRLTVV.

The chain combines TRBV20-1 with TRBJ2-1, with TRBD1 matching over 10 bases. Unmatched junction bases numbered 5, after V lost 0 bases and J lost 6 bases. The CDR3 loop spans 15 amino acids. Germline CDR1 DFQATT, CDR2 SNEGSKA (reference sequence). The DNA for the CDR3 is TGCAGTGCTAGAGATGACAGGGGGCGACGCAATGAGCAGTTCTTC. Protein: CSARDDRGRRNEQFF.

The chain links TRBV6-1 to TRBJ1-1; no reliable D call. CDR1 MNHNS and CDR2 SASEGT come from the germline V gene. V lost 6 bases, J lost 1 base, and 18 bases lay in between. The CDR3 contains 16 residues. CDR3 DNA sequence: TGTGCCAGCAGGCCTCCGGTGATAAGTTCGAACACTGAAGCTTTCTTT. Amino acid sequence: CASRPPVISSNTEAFF.

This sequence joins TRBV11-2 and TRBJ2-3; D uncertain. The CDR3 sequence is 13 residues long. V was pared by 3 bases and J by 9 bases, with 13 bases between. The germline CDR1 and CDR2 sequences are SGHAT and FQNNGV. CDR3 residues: CASSFPPGPTQYF. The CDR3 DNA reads TGTGCCAGCAGCTTCCCCCCTGGCCCCACGCAGTATTTT.

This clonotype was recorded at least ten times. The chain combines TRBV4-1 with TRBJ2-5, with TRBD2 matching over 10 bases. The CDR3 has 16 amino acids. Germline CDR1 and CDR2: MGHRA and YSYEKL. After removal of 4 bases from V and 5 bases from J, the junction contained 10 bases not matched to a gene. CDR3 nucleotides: TGCGCCAGCAGCCTTCGGACTAGCGGTGGGTTGGAGACCCAGTACTTC. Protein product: CASSLRTSGGLETQYF.

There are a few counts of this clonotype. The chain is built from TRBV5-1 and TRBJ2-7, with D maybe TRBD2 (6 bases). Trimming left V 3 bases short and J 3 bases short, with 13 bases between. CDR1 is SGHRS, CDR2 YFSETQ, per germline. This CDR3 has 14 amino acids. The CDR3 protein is CASSSEGSCYEQYF. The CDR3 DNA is TGCGCCAGCAGCTCGGAGGGGTCATGCTACGAGCAGTACTTC.

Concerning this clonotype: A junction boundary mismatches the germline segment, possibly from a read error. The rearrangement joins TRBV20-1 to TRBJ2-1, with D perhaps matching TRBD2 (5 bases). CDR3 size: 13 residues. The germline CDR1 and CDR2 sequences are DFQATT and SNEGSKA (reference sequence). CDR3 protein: CSASSSGYDEQFF. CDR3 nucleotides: TGCAGTGCTTCCTCGAGCGGCTACGATGAGCAGTTCTTC.

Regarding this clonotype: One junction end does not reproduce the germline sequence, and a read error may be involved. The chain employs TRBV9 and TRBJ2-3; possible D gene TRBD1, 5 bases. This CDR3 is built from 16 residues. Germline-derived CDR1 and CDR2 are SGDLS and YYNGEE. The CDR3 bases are TGTGCCAGCAGCCCAGAGGTATGGGGCTCGGCAGATACGCGGTATTTT. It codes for CASSPEVWGSADTRYF.

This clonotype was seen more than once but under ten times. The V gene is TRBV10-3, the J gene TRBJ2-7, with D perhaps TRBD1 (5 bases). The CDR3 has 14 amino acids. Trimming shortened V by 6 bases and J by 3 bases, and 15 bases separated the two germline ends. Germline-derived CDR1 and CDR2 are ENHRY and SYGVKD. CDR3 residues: CAIRTETVLYEQYF. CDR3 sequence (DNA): TGTGCCATCAGGACAGAGACAGTGCTCTACGAGCAGTACTTC.

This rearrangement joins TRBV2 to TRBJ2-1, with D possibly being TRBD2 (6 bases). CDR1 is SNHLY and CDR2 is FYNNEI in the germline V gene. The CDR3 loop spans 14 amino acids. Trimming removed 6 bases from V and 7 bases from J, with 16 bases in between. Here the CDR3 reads CASRGLTVGNEQFF. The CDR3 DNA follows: TGTGCCAGCAGGGGACTGACCGTGGGGAATGAGCAGTTCTTC.

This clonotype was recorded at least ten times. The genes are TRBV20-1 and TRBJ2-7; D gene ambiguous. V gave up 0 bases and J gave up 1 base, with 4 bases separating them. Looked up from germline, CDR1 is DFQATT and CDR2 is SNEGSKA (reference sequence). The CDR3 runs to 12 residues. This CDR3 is CSARDQSYEQYF. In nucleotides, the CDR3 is TGCAGTGCTAGAGATCAATCCTACGAGCAGTACTTC.

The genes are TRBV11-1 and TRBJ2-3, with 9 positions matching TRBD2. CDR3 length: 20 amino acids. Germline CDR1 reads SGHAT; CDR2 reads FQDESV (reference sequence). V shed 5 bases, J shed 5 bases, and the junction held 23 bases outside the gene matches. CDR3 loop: CASSPLGSGGPLDPRDTQYF. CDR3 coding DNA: TGTGCCAGCAGCCCCCTGGGGAGCGGGGGGCCCCTCGACCCACGAGATACGCAGTATTTT.

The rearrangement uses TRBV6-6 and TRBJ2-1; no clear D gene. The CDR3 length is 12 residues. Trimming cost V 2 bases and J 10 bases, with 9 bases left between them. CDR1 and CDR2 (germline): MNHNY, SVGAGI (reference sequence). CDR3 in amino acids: CASSYGAREQFF. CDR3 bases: TGTGCCAGCAGTTACGGAGCTCGGGAGCAGTTCTTC.

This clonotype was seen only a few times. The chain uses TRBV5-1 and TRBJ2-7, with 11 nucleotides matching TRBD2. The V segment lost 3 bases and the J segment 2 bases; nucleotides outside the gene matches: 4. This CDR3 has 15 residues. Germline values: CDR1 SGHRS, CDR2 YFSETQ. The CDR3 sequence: CASSSTSGNAYEQYF. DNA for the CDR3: TGCGCCAGCAGCTCGACTAGCGGGAACGCCTACGAGCAGTACTTC. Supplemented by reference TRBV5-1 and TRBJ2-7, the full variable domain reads KAGVTQTPRYLIKTRGQQVTLSCSPISGHRSVSWYQQTPGQGLQFLFEYFSETQRNKGNFPGRFSGRQFSNSRSEMNVSTLELGDSALYLCASSSTSGNAYEQYFGPGTRLTVT.

The CDR3 nucleotides are TGCGCCAGCAGCCAAGATGGCAGGGGGCCGGATACTGAAGCTTTCTTT. Protein: CASSQDGRGPDTEAFF. J is TRBJ1-1 and V is TRBV4-1; 8 bases fit TRBD1. CDR3 length: 16 residues. V lost 0 bases and J lost 5; bases outside the gene matches: 8. The germline gives CDR1 MGHRA, CDR2 YSYEKL.